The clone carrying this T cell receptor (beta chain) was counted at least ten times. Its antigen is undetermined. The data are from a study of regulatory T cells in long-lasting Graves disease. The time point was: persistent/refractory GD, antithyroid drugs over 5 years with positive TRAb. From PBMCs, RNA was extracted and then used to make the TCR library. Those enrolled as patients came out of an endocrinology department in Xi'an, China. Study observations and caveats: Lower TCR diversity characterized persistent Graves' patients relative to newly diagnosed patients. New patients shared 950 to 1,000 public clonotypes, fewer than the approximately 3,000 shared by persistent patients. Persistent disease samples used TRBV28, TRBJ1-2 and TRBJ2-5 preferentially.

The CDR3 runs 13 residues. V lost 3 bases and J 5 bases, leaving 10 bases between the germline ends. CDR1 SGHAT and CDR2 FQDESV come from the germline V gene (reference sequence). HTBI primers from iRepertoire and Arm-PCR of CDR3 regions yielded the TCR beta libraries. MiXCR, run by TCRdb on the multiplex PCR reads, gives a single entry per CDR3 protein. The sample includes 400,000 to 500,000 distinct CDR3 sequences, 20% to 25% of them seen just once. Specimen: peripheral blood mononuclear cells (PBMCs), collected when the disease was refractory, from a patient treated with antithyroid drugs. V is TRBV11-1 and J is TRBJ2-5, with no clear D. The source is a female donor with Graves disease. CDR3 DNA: TGTGCCAGCAGCTTTCCCACGAGGGAGACCCAGTACTTC. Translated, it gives CASSFPTRETQYF.